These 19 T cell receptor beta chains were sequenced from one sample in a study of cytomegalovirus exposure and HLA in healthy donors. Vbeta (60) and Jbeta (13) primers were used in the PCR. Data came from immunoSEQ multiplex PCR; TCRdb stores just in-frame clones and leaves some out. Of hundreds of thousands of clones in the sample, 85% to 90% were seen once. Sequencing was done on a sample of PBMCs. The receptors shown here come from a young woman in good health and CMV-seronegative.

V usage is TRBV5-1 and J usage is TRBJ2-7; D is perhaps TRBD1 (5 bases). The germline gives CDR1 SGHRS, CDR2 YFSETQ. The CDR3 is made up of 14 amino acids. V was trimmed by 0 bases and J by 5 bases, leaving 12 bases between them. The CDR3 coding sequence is TGCGCCAGCAGCTTGGAGTCAGGGAACAACGAGCAGTACTTC. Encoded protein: CASSLESGNNEQYF. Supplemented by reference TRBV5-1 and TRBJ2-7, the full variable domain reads KAGVTQTPRYLIKTRGQQVTLSCSPISGHRSVSWYQQTPGQGLQFLFEYFSETQRNKGNFPGRFSGRQFSNSRSEMNVSTLELGDSALYLCASSLESGNNEQYFGPGTRLTVT.

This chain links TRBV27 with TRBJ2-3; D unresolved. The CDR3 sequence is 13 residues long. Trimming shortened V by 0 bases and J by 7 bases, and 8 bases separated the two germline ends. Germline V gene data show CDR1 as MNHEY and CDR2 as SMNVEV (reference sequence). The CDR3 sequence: CASSLSSEYTQYF. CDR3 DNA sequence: TGTGCCAGCAGTTTATCGTCGGAGTATACGCAGTATTTT.

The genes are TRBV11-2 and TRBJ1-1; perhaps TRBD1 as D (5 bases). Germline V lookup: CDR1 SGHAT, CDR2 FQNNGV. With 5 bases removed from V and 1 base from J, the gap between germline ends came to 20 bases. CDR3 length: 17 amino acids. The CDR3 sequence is CASSPSLGRGGNTEAFF. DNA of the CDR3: TGTGCCAGCAGCCCTTCCTTAGGCCGGGGGGGGAACACTGAAGCTTTCTTT.

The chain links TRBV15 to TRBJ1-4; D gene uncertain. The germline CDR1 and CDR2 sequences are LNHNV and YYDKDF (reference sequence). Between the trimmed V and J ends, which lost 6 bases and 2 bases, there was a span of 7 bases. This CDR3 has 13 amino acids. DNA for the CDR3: TGTGCCACCAGGAGGGCGACTAATGAAAAACTGTTTTTT. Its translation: CATRRATNEKLFF.

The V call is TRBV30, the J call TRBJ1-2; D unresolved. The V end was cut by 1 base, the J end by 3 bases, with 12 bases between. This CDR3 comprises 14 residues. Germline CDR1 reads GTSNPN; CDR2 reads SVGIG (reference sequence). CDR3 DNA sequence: TGTGCCTGGAGTGGTTCATCGGTCGACTATGGCTACACCTTC. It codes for CAWSGSSVDYGYTF.

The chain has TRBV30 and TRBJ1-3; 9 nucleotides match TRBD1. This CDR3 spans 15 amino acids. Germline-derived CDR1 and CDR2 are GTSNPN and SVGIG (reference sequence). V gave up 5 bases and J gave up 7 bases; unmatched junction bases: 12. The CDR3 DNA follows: TGTGCCTGGGAGGGCCGGGACAGGGAATCTAACACCATATATTTT. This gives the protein CAWEGRDRESNTIYF.

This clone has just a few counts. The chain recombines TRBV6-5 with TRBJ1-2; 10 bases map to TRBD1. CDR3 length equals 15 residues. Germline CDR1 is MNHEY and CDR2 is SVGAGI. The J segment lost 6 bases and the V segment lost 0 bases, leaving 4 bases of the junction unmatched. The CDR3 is CASSYSGTGVNGYTF. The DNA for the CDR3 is TGTGCCAGCAGTTACTCAGGGACAGGGGTTAATGGCTACACCTTC.

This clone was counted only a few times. The CDR3 reads CASSQALNEKLFF. CDR3 sequence (DNA): TGCGCCAGCAGCCAAGCCCTTAATGAAAAACTGTTTTTT. The genes are TRBV4-1 and TRBJ1-4; D ambiguous. The CDR3 has 13 amino acids. Germline lookup yields CDR1 MGHRA and CDR2 YSYEKL. V shed 1 base and J shed 4 bases, with 4 bases lying between them.

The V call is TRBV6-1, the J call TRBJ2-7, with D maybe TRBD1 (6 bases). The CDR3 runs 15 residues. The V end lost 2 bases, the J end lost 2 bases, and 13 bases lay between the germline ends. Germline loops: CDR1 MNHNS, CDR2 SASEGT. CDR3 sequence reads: CASSEFRTEPYEQYF. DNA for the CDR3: TGTGCCAGCAGTGAATTTAGGACAGAGCCCTACGAGCAGTACTTC.

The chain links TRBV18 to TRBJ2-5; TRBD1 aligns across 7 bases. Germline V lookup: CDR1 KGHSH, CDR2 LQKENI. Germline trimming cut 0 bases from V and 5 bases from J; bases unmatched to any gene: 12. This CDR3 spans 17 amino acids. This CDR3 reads CASSPPVVQGVWETQYF. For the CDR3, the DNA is TGTGCCAGCTCACCACCGGTCGTCCAGGGGGTGTGGGAGACCCAGTACTTC. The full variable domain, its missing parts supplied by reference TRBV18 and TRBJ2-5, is NAGVMQNPRHLVRRRGQEARLRCSPMKGHSHVYWYRQLPEEGLKFMVYLQKENIIDESGMPKERFSAEFPKEGPSILRIQQVVRGDSAAYFCASSPPVVQGVWETQYFGPGTRLLVL.

CDR3: CASSSGQVRNTEAFF. In DNA, the CDR3 is TGTGCCAGCAGTTCCGGACAGGTGAGGAACACTGAAGCTTTCTTT. The V gene is TRBV27, the J gene TRBJ1-1; the match to TRBD1 covers 7 bases. The CDR3 sequence is 15 residues long. With 4 bases clipped from V and 1 base from J, the junction kept 6 bases outside the gene matches. Germline V CDR1 and CDR2: MNHEY, SMNVEV (reference sequence).

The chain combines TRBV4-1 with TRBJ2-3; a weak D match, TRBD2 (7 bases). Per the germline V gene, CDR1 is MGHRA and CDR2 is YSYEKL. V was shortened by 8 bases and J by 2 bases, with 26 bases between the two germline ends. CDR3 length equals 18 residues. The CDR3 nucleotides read TGCGCCAGCGGCCCCCTTGGTCTCTGGGGGGGCTCCACAGATACGCAGTATTTT. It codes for CASGPLGLWGGSTDTQYF.

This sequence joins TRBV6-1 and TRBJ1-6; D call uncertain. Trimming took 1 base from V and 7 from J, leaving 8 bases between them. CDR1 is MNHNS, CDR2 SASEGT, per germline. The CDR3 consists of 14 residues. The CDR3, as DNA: TGTGCCAGCAGTGAAGGCCCGCGAAATTCACCCCTCCACTTT. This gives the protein CASSEGPRNSPLHF.

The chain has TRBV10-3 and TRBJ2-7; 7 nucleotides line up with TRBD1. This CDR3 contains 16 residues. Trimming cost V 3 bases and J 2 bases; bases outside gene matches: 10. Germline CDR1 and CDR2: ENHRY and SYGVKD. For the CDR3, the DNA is TGTGCCATCAGTGAATCCAGACAGGGTGGACCCTACGAGCAGTACTTC. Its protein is CAISESRQGGPYEQYF.

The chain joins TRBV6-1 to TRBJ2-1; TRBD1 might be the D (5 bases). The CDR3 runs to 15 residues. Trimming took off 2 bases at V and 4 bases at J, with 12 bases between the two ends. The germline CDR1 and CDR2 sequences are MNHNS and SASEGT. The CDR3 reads CASSEMTASYNEQFF. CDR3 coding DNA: TGTGCCAGCAGTGAAATGACAGCTTCGTACAATGAGCAGTTCTTC.

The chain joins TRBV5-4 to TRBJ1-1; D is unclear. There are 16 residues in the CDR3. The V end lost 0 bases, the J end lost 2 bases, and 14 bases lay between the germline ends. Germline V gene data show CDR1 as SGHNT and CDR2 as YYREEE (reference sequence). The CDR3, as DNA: TGTGCCAGCAGCTTGGAGGCACAGAAAATTAACACTGAAGCTTTCTTT. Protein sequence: CASSLEAQKINTEAFF.

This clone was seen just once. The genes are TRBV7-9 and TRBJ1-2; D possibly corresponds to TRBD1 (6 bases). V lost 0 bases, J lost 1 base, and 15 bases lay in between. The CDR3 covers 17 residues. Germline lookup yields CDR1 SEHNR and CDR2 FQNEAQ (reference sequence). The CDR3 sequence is CASSLAGTRGFNYGYTF. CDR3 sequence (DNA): TGTGCCAGCAGCTTAGCGGGAACCAGGGGATTTAACTATGGCTACACCTTC.

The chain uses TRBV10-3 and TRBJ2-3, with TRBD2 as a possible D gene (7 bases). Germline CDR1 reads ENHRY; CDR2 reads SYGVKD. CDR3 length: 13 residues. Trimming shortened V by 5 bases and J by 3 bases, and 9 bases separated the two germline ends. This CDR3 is CAISKGGTDTQYF. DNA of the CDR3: TGTGCCATCAGTAAGGGGGGGACAGATACGCAGTATTTT.

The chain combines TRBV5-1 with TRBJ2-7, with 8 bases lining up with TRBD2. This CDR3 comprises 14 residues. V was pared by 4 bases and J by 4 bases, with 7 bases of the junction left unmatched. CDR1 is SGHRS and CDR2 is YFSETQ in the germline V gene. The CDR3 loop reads CASSDPGGLYEQYF. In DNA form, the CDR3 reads TGCGCCAGCAGCGATCCGGGGGGGCTATACGAGCAGTACTTC.